This T cell receptor (beta chain) was sequenced for a study of T cell responses to AZD1222 COVID-19 vaccine. Generated by immunoSEQ multiplex PCR, the TCRdb table keeps only in-frame clones and is missing some. The data show fewer than 130,000 clones, about 94% seen once. Timing groups of about 4 and about 12 weeks for second doses were pooled. Per germline, CDR1 MGHRA and CDR2 YSYEKL. There are 14 residues in the CDR3. V gave up 4 bases and J gave up 8 bases, with 17 bases separating them. This chain connects TRBV4-1 to TRBJ1-2; D is possibly TRBD1 (6 bases). The sequence was collected from an adult who received the AZD1222 COVID-19 vaccine. The sequencing here drew on peripheral blood, taken 28 days after the second AZD1222 dose. The CDR3 sequence is CASSRDTGSEGYTF. The CDR3 bases are TGCGCCAGCAGCCGAGATACAGGGAGCGAGGGCTACACCTTC.